This T cell receptor beta chain is from a study of shared clonotypes between healthy human individuals. General study findings and limits: Rarefaction analysis demonstrated incomplete sorted-subset sequencing notwithstanding large depth.

Sequencing used immunoSEQ multiplex PCR; TCRdb keeps in-frame clones, though not all of them. The table records millions of clones, roughly nine tenths of them present only once. Points on this clone: Antigen specificity is unknown.

Deletions cut 1 base from V and 4 bases from J, with 7 bases between. The V gene's germline CDR1 is SEHNR and CDR2 FQNEAQ (reference sequence). The CDR3 sequence is 14 residues long. The sequenced sample consisted of naive CD4+ T cells sorted from blood. Sample subset: CD45RA+ positively selected. The rearrangement links TRBV7-9 to TRBJ2-2; unclear D gene. The receptor comes from a man between 18 and 29 years old in good health. The CDR3 sequence: CASSLVAVTGELFF. CDR3 in DNA: TGTGCCAGCAGCTTAGTGGCGGTCACCGGGGAGCTGTTTTTT.